Presented here are 20 T cell receptor beta chains from one specimen sequenced in a study of T-cell memory formation after mild COVID-19. Via MiXCR, TCRdb re-called the 5' RACE reads, giving one row per CDR3 protein. The data hold more than 110,000 distinct CDR3 sequences, with roughly a quarter observed a single time. Sequenced material: PBMCs or a T cell subset sorted from them (not recorded which). The receptors here all came from an adult woman who had mild COVID-19 (a few samples of this study predate the infection). Cell type and time point are not known.

This clonotype appeared a few times. The rearrangement links TRBV24-1 to TRBJ2-5; the match to TRBD1 covers 7 bases. J was trimmed by 5 bases and V by 4 bases; bases with no gene match: 3. Germline V lookup: CDR1 KGHDR, CDR2 SFDVKD. The CDR3 extends over 13 amino acids. As DNA, the CDR3 is TGTGCCACCAGTGACGGACAGGTCGAGACCCAGTACTTC. Its translation is CATSDGQVETQYF.

The chain couples TRBV7-9 to TRBJ1-1; tentative D call: TRBD1 (5 bases). CDR3 length: 15 residues. Trimming cost V 1 base and J 8 bases, with 17 bases left between them. From germline, CDR1 is SEHNR and CDR2 FQNEAQ (reference sequence). CDR3 sequence: CASSLVGTDAIEAFF. The CDR3 region has the DNA TGTGCCAGCAGCTTAGTGGGGACGGATGCTATCGAAGCTTTCTTT. The full variable domain, rest sourced from reference TRBV7-9 and TRBJ1-1, is DTGVSQNPRHKITKRGQNVTFRCDPISEHNRLYWYRQTLGQGPEFLTYFQNEAQLEKSRLLSDRFSAERPKGSFSTLEIQRTEQGDSAMYLCASSLVGTDAIEAFFGQGTRLTVV.

This chain connects TRBV6-5 to TRBJ1-5; 8 nucleotides align to TRBD1. This CDR3 has 13 residues. J lost 6 bases, V lost 6 bases, and 4 bases had no gene match. CDR1 and CDR2 from the germline V gene are MNHEY and SVGAGI. DNA for the CDR3: TGTGCCAGCAGAGGACAGGGAGGTCAGCCCCAGCATTTT. It yields the protein CASRGQGGQPQHF.

V usage is TRBV9 and J usage is TRBJ1-2; 9 positions match TRBD1. The germline gives CDR1 SGDLS, CDR2 YYNGEE. The CDR3 is 15 residues long. Losses at the gene ends were 3 bases for V and 4 bases for J; bases not matched to a gene: 7. The CDR3 DNA sequence: TGTGCCAGCAGCGAGAGCCGGGACAGGGCCTATGGCTACACCTTC. This codes for CASSESRDRAYGYTF.

V is TRBV27 and J is TRBJ2-1; possibly TRBD2 for D (6 bases). The germline V gene encodes CDR1 MNHEY and CDR2 SMNVEV (reference sequence). V lost 0 bases, J lost 7 bases, and 7 bases lay in between. The CDR3 is 13 amino acids. The CDR3 DNA follows: TGTGCCAGCAGTTTATCCCGGGGGAATGAGCAGTTCTTC. Translated, it gives CASSLSRGNEQFF.

The rearrangement joins TRBV10-3 to TRBJ1-1; D is undetermined. The CDR3 consists of 15 residues. V dropped 3 bases and J dropped 3 bases, with 14 bases sitting between them. Looked up from germline, CDR1 is ENHRY and CDR2 is SYGVKD. In nucleotides, the CDR3 is TGTGCCATCAGTGAAAGTTTGGGAGCCGACACTGAAGCTTTCTTT. It encodes CAISESLGADTEAFF.

This clonotype was counted only a few times. V and J are TRBV9 and TRBJ1-6, with D perhaps matching TRBD1 (5 bases). This CDR3 is built from 15 residues. V lost 0 bases to trimming and J lost 7 bases, with 11 bases between them. CDR1 and CDR2 from the germline V gene are SGDLS and YYNGEE. The CDR3 DNA sequence: TGTGCCAGCAGCGTAGGATCGGGGGTCAATTCACCCCTCCACTTT. As protein: CASSVGSGVNSPLHF.

This clonotype appeared many times. The chain joins TRBV7-2 to TRBJ2-7; no reliable D call. The CDR3 sequence is 14 residues long. V was pared by 5 bases and J by 2 bases, with 13 bases between. Per germline, CDR1 SGHTA and CDR2 FQGNSA. The CDR3 DNA sequence: TGTGCCAGCAGCCGTACGACAAGCACCTACGAGCAGTACTTC. Its protein product is CASSRTTSTYEQYF.

This clonotype has a handful of counts. This chain links TRBV13 with TRBJ2-5; D is possibly TRBD1 (7 bases). Between the trimmed V and J ends, which lost 5 bases and 5 bases, there was a span of 27 bases. Looked up from germline, CDR1 is PRHDT and CDR2 is FYEKMQ (reference sequence). The CDR3 is 18 residues long. CDR3 sequence (DNA): TGTGCCAGCAGCCCCGGACAGGCTACGGCCCTCCGGGGGGAGACCCAGTACTTC. Translation: CASSPGQATALRGETQYF.

The V and J genes are TRBV6-5 and TRBJ2-3; D possibly corresponds to TRBD1 (6 bases). Germline-derived CDR1 and CDR2 are MNHEY and SVGAGI. Trimming stripped 6 bases from V and 0 bases from J, with 13 bases between. This CDR3 has 15 residues. The CDR3 is CASRLGAASTDTQYF. CDR3 bases: TGTGCCAGCAGGCTGGGGGCGGCCAGCACAGATACGCAGTATTTT.

The V call is TRBV5-1, the J call TRBJ1-1; TRBD1 matches 7 bases. J gave up 6 bases and V 1 base, and 6 bases lay outside the gene matches. This CDR3 region has 14 residues. CDR1 is SGHRS, CDR2 YFSETQ, per germline. The CDR3: CASSLRGGGPEAFF. The DNA for the CDR3 is TGCGCCAGCAGCTTGAGAGGGGGCGGCCCTGAAGCTTTCTTT.

The CDR3 is CASSIVGLPEAFF. The CDR3, as DNA: TGTGCCAGTAGTATAGTCGGCTTGCCTGAAGCTTTCTTT. The gene calls are TRBV19 and TRBJ1-1; D unresolved. This CDR3 spans 13 amino acids. The germline gives CDR1 LNHDA, CDR2 SQIVND (reference sequence). Trimming removed 1 base from V and 6 bases from J, with 9 bases in between.

The chain has TRBV19 and TRBJ1-2, with 7 bases matching TRBD1. Germline V gene lookup returns CDR1 LNHDA and CDR2 SQIVND (reference sequence). The J segment lost 2 bases and the V segment lost 0 bases, leaving 3 bases of the junction unmatched. The CDR3 is made up of 15 amino acids. In DNA form, the CDR3 reads TGTGCCAGTAGTATAGACTGGGACAGCAACTATGGCTACACCTTC. Its protein is CASSIDWDSNYGYTF. The complete variable domain, with remaining parts taken from reference TRBV19 and TRBJ1-2, reads DGGITQSPKYLFRKEGQNVTLSCEQNLNHDAMYWYRQDPGQGLRLIYYSQIVNDFQKGDIAEGYSVSREKKESFPLTVTSAQKNPTAFYLCASSIDWDSNYGYTFGSGTRLTVV.

The chain carries TRBV5-1 and TRBJ2-7; the match to TRBD2 covers 12 bases. With V trimmed by 0 bases and J by 4 bases, 2 bases remained unmatched. The CDR3 runs to 15 residues. The germline V gene encodes CDR1 SGHRS and CDR2 YFSETQ. Written as DNA, the CDR3 is TGCGCCAGCAGCTTGGACCTAGCGGGAGGGTACGAGCAGTACTTC. It translates to CASSLDLAGGYEQYF.

The chain combines TRBV6-2 or TRBV6-3 with TRBJ1-5, with no clear D. Trimming took 2 bases from V and 3 from J, leaving 8 bases between them. There are 14 residues in the CDR3. Germline V gene data show CDR1 as MNHEY and CDR2 as SVGEGT. In nucleotides, the CDR3 is TGTGCCAGCAGTTACGGTACCTACAATCAGCCCCAGCATTTT. This sequence encodes CASSYGTYNQPQHF.

CDR3 region: CASSHKGHGLYEQYF. CDR3 in DNA: TGTGCCAGCAGCCATAAGGGACATGGACTCTACGAGCAGTACTTC. The chain uses TRBV3-1 and TRBJ2-7; a possible D gene is TRBD1 (6 bases). Germline CDR1 reads LGHDT; CDR2 reads YNNKEL (reference sequence). The CDR3 has 15 amino acids. V gave up 3 bases and J gave up 3 bases, with 15 bases separating them.

Details on this clonotype: One junction end does not reproduce the germline sequence, and a read error may be involved. The chain joins TRBV7-6 to TRBJ2-1, with TRBD2 identical over 8 bases. Germline V gene sequence: CDR1 SGHVS, CDR2 FNYEAQ. The CDR3 length is 12 residues. This chain's CDR3 is CASSLAPGLVDF. DNA for the CDR3: TGTGCCAGCAGCTTAGCTCCGGGACTAGTCGACTTC.

This clonotype has only a few counts. V usage is TRBV2 and J usage is TRBJ2-1, with D perhaps matching TRBD1 (5 bases). CDR3 length equals 12 residues. Trimming cost V 6 bases and J 9 bases, with 12 bases left between them. Germline lookup yields CDR1 SNHLY and CDR2 FYNNEI. This chain's CDR3 is CASRLYQGEQFF. CDR3 sequence (DNA): TGTGCCAGCAGACTCTACCAGGGTGAGCAGTTCTTC. Full variable domain (rest looked up from reference TRBV2 and TRBJ2-1): EPEVTQTPSHQVTQMGQEVILRCVPISNHLYFYWYRQILGQKVEFLVSFYNNEISEKSEIFDDQFSVERPDGSNFTLKIRSTKLEDSAMYFCASRLYQGEQFFGPGTRLTVL.

Only a few counts were recorded for this clonotype. V gene TRBV7-6 combines with J gene TRBJ2-7; possibly TRBD2 for D (6 bases). The CDR3 runs to 16 residues. Trimming took 2 bases from V and 2 from J, leaving 16 bases between them. Germline CDR1 is SGHVS and CDR2 is FNYEAQ. The CDR3 loop reads CASSLPLPGRTYEQYF. The CDR3 region has the DNA TGTGCCAGCAGCTTACCCCTCCCGGGGAGGACCTACGAGCAGTACTTC.

The chain carries TRBV27 and TRBJ1-6; a possible D gene is TRBD1 (5 bases). CDR3 length equals 16 residues. In germline, CDR1 is MNHEY, CDR2 SMNVEV (reference sequence). Trimming stripped 8 bases from V and 2 bases from J, with 16 bases between. The CDR3 loop reads CASGQGEPAYNSPLHF. The CDR3 DNA sequence: TGTGCCAGCGGCCAGGGTGAGCCCGCCTATAATTCACCCCTCCACTTT.